The 6 T cell receptor beta chains reported below all come from one sample, sequenced in a study of molecular identifiers for immune sequencing clone quantification. TCRdb reanalysed the PCR reads using MiXCR and keeps one entry per CDR3 protein. The sample yields a few hundred thousand distinct CDR3 sequences, about 20% seen once. Sequencing used naive CD8+ T cells from blood, with Jurkat cell RNA spiked in. Subset denoted: FACS-sorted CD8+CD4-CCR7+CD45RA+ naive T cells. Source of these receptors: a human donor in good health. Some libraries in this study had Jurkat cell RNA spiked in.

On this clonotype itself: Just one base apart from a much larger clone, this may be a read error. The genes are TRBV4-3 and TRBJ2-1, with 8 bases matching TRBD1. Per germline, CDR1 LGHNA and CDR2 YSLEER. CDR3 size: 15 residues. J lost 12 bases, V lost 3 bases, and 13 bases had no gene match. CDR3 DNA sequence: TGCGCCAGCAGCCAGAAGGACAGGGCCTACTACGGGCAGTTCTTC. Its translation is CASSQKDRAYYGQFF.

This clonotype was seen a few times. The chain combines TRBV20-1 with TRBJ2-7, with D possibly being TRBD1 or TRBD2 (5 bases each). Germline CDR1 reads DFQATT; CDR2 reads SNEGSKA (reference sequence). The CDR3 is 14 amino acids. V lost 6 bases and J lost 2, with 17 bases in between. The CDR3 protein is CSAPLRDQPYEQYF. In DNA, the CDR3 is TGCAGTGCGCCACTCCGGGACCAGCCCTACGAGCAGTACTTC.

This clonotype was recorded a few times. The genes are TRBV27 and TRBJ2-7; 8 bases agree with TRBD1. Germline V CDR1 and CDR2: MNHEY, SMNVEV (reference sequence). The junction had 11 bases not matched to a gene; V was cut back by 5 bases and J by 5 bases. The CDR3 is 15 residues long. For the CDR3, the DNA is TGTGCCAGCAGTCCAAGGACAGGGAGGAGCAACGAGCAGTACTTC. It codes for CASSPRTGRSNEQYF.

This clonotype was found a few times. The chain has TRBV20-1 and TRBJ2-3, with TRBD2 matching 14 bases. The CDR3 contains 14 residues. After removal of 6 bases from V and 6 bases from J, the junction contained 5 bases not matched to a gene. Germline CDR1 is DFQATT and CDR2 is SNEGSKA (reference sequence). CDR3: CSAPGLAGADTQYF. The CDR3 coding sequence is TGCAGTGCGCCGGGACTAGCGGGAGCGGATACGCAGTATTTT.

To note about this clonotype: A clone one base away is much larger, so this may be a read error. This sequence joins TRBV28 and TRBJ2-5, with 13 bases aligning to TRBD2. Germline CDR1 MDHEN, CDR2 SYDVKM. Losses at the gene ends were 5 bases for V and 1 base for J; bases not matched to a gene: 4. The CDR3 totals 16 residues. The CDR3 region is CASSRGLAGPQETQYF. The CDR3 DNA follows: TGTGCCAGCAGTCGGGGACTAGCGGGACCCCAAGAGACCCAGTACTTC.

This chain links TRBV7-2 with TRBJ1-3; D gene unclear. Germline V lookup: CDR1 SGHTA, CDR2 FQGNSA. CDR3 length: 13 residues. The V end was cut by 1 base, the J end by 4 bases, with 5 bases between. Here the CDR3 DNA reads TGTGCCAGCAGCTTAGTCCAGGGAAACACCATATATTTT. This sequence encodes CASSLVQGNTIYF.